Shown below are 23 T cell receptor beta chains from a single sample sequenced in a study of CD8 T cells in ankylosing spondylitis. MiXCR was run by TCRdb on the 5' RACE reads, yielding one entry per CDR3 protein. The table includes some 340,000 distinct CDR3 sequences, roughly 15% detected once. The sample comprised blood, either unsorted or a sorted T cell fraction (not recorded which). Source of these receptors: a male donor with ankylosing spondylitis or in good health (not recorded which).

This clonotype occurred a few times. J is TRBJ2-2 and V is TRBV12-3 or TRBV12-4; 15 bases fit TRBD2. The junction had 6 bases not matched to a gene; V was cut back by 11 bases and J by 2 bases. CDR3 length: 16 residues. The CDR3 bases are TGTGCCGTACGGACTAGCGGGAGGGCCAACACCGGGGAGCTGTTTTTT. Encoded protein: CAVRTSGRANTGELFF.

A few counts support this clonotype. This rearrangement joins TRBV6-5 to TRBJ2-2, with D perhaps assigned TRBD1 or TRBD2 (5 bases each). The CDR3 extends over 14 amino acids. V lost 2 bases and J 6 bases, leaving 10 bases between the germline ends. The germline V gene has CDR1 MNHEY and CDR2 SVGAGI. The chain's CDR3 is CASSYGGMAGELFF. CDR3 coding DNA: TGTGCCAGCAGTTACGGGGGAATGGCCGGGGAGCTGTTTTTT.

This clonotype was found a few times. V gene TRBV6-1 combines with J gene TRBJ1-2, with 7 nucleotides matching TRBD1. The CDR3 length is 14 residues. Germline CDR1 MNHNS, CDR2 SASEGT. With 6 bases clipped from V and 4 bases from J, the junction kept 8 bases outside the gene matches. The CDR3 here is CASRGDSNPYGYTF. In nucleotides, the CDR3 is TGTGCCAGCAGGGGGGACAGCAATCCCTATGGCTACACCTTC.

The DNA of the CDR3 is TGTGCCAGTAGTAGGGAGGACAGGCCGCTCACCGGGGAGCTGTTTTTT. Translation gives CASSREDRPLTGELFF. V gene TRBV19 combines with J gene TRBJ2-2, with D maybe TRBD1 (7 bases). From germline, CDR1 is LNHDA and CDR2 SQIVND (reference sequence). With 4 bases removed from V and 4 bases from J, the gap between germline ends came to 16 bases. This CDR3 is 16 amino acids long.

This clonotype occurred a few times. Written as DNA, the CDR3 is TGCAGTGCAACGAGGACACTAGCGGGAGGGAGCTCCTACAATGAGCAGTTCTTC. Protein product: CSATRTLAGGSSYNEQFF. The V and J genes are TRBV20-1 and TRBJ2-1, with 13 bases aligning to TRBD2. CDR1 and CDR2 (germline): DFQATT, SNEGSKA (reference sequence). V lost 6 bases to trimming and J lost 0 bases; unmatched junction nucleotides: 11. The CDR3 has 18 amino acids.

V is TRBV10-2 and J is TRBJ1-5; tentative D call: TRBD1 (6 bases). Germline assignment: CDR1 WSHSY and CDR2 SAAADI. Trimming removed 0 bases at V and 7 bases at J, with 10 bases between. This CDR3 comprises 14 residues. CDR3 DNA: TGCGCCAGCAGTGAGTCGGGGGGCGGGCAGCCCCAGCATTTT. Amino acid sequence: CASSESGGGQPQHF.

V gene TRBV20-1 combines with J gene TRBJ2-5, with unresolved D. CDR3 length: 12 amino acids. The V end was cut by 3 bases, the J end by 7 bases, with 12 bases between. Germline CDR1 is DFQATT and CDR2 is SNEGSKA (reference sequence). The CDR3 region is CSARLAAGTQYF. CDR3 nucleotide sequence: TGCAGTGCTAGGCTGGCGGCAGGGACCCAGTACTTC.

V gene TRBV30 combines with J gene TRBJ2-7; possibly TRBD1 for D (6 bases). V dropped 0 bases and J dropped 9 bases, with 12 bases sitting between them. This CDR3 spans 12 amino acids. Germline-derived CDR1 and CDR2 are GTSNPN and SVGIG (reference sequence). The CDR3 sequence is CAWSVRTVGQYF. For the CDR3, the DNA is TGTGCCTGGAGTGTACGGACAGTAGGGCAGTACTTC.

V gene TRBV4-2 combines with J gene TRBJ2-7, with 8 bases lining up with TRBD2. CDR1 is LGHNA, CDR2 YNFKEQ, per germline. The CDR3 has 15 residues. V trimming: 1 base; J trimming: 2 bases; junction bases outside the gene matches: 4. The CDR3 spells CASSQVAGPAYEQYF. Written as DNA, the CDR3 is TGTGCCAGCAGCCAAGTAGCGGGACCCGCCTACGAGCAGTACTTC.

A few counts support this clonotype. V and J are TRBV5-1 and TRBJ1-2; no clear D. The CDR3 runs 15 residues. Germline CDR1 and CDR2: SGHRS and YFSETQ. V lost 4 bases to trimming and J lost 4 bases, with 17 bases between them. The DNA for the CDR3 is TGCGCCAGCAGCAAAGGTGGGGTTTCGGGCTATGGCTACACCTTC. Its translation is CASSKGGVSGYGYTF.

V gene TRBV11-2 combines with J gene TRBJ2-1, with 7 positions matching TRBD2. J gave up 8 bases and V 5 bases, and 15 bases lay outside the gene matches. Per the germline V gene, CDR1 is SGHAT and CDR2 is FQNNGV. CDR3 size: 16 residues. This CDR3 is CASSHLSGKRPHEQFF. The CDR3 nucleotides are TGTGCCAGCAGCCATCTCAGCGGGAAGAGGCCCCATGAGCAGTTCTTC.

The rearrangement links TRBV12-3 or TRBV12-4 to TRBJ2-3; 9 bases line up with TRBD2. CDR3 size: 15 residues. Unmatched junction bases numbered 6, after V lost 1 base and J lost 7 bases. The DNA for the CDR3 is TGTGCCAGCAGTTTAGGTCCAGCGGGAGGTAATACGCAGTATTTT. As protein: CASSLGPAGGNTQYF.

This clonotype came up many times. The V gene is TRBV12-3 or TRBV12-4, the J gene TRBJ1-5, with a tentative D call TRBD1 (5 bases). The CDR3 is 13 amino acids. The germline V and J ends were trimmed by 4 bases and 5 bases, with 9 bases remaining between them. The CDR3 here is CASSSTTDQPQHF. In DNA, the CDR3 is TGTGCCAGCAGTTCCACGACAGATCAGCCCCAGCATTTT.

This clonotype was detected a few times. The chain is built from TRBV2 and TRBJ2-1; a weak D match, TRBD2 (5 bases). V lost 6 bases to trimming and J lost 7 bases, with 22 bases between them. CDR1 and CDR2 (germline): SNHLY, FYNNEI. The CDR3 is 16 residues long. The CDR3 nucleotides are TGTGCCAGCAGGACCCCGAGGAAAGCCGGGGTGAATGAGCAGTTCTTC. This sequence encodes CASRTPRKAGVNEQFF.

This clonotype has a handful of counts. The chain carries TRBV9 and TRBJ1-6; D is possibly TRBD1 (5 bases). Germline CDR1 is SGDLS and CDR2 is YYNGEE. The V gene lost 5 bases and the J gene lost 6 bases, with 12 bases spanning the gap. CDR3 length: 14 residues. CDR3 region: CASSYGTGNSPLHF. The CDR3 DNA reads as TGTGCCAGCAGTTACGGGACGGGTAATTCACCCCTCCACTTT.

In this sample, this clonotype turned up many times. The chain combines TRBV5-1 with TRBJ2-2, with D possibly matching TRBD2 (5 bases). The CDR3 is 14 residues long. The V end lost 4 bases, the J end lost 1 base, and 8 bases lay between the germline ends. Germline-derived CDR1 and CDR2 are SGHRS and YFSETQ. The CDR3 is CASSDRGNTGELFF. The CDR3 DNA sequence: TGCGCCAGCAGCGACCGGGGGAACACCGGGGAGCTGTTTTTT.

V usage is TRBV5-1 and J usage is TRBJ2-1, with 8 positions matching TRBD1. The CDR3 extends over 15 amino acids. Germline trimming cut 4 bases from V and 4 bases from J; bases unmatched to any gene: 7. Germline V lookup: CDR1 SGHRS, CDR2 YFSETQ. The CDR3 nucleotides read TGCGCCAGCAGCAAGCAGGGGGCTAGTTACAATGAGCAGTTCTTC. Translating gives CASSKQGASYNEQFF.

In this sample, this clonotype turned up a few times. The gene calls are TRBV5-1 and TRBJ2-1; possibly TRBD1 or TRBD2 for D (6 bases each). The CDR3 is 16 amino acids. The germline V and J ends were trimmed by 4 bases and 0 bases, with 14 bases remaining between them. Germline V gives CDR1 SGHRS, CDR2 YFSETQ. The CDR3 sequence is CASSGGPGVSYNEQFF. The DNA of the CDR3 is TGCGCCAGCAGCGGGGGGCCGGGAGTCTCCTACAATGAGCAGTTCTTC.

This chain uses TRBV11-2 with TRBJ2-7; 10 bases align to TRBD1. The germline V gene has CDR1 SGHAT and CDR2 FQNNGV. V was clipped by 1 base and J by 3 bases; unmatched bases: 6. The CDR3 consists of 16 residues. CDR3 sequence reads: CASSLGRRDRGYEQYF. In DNA, the CDR3 is TGTGCCAGCAGCTTAGGCCGCCGGGACAGGGGCTACGAGCAGTACTTC.

This clonotype occurred many times. The rearrangement uses TRBV12-3 or TRBV12-4 and TRBJ2-3; no firm D call. The CDR3 extends over 14 amino acids. The V end was cut by 1 base, the J end by 4 bases, with 9 bases between. The CDR3 here is CASSLGSTSDTQYF. DNA of the CDR3: TGTGCCAGCAGTTTAGGCAGTACATCAGATACGCAGTATTTT.

This clonotype was found a few times. The chain is built from TRBV10-3 and TRBJ1-3; a weak D match, TRBD1 (6 bases). Germline V gives CDR1 ENHRY, CDR2 SYGVKD. Trimming pared 7 bases from V and 0 bases from J, leaving 16 bases between. The CDR3 length is 16 residues. In nucleotides, the CDR3 is TGTGCCATCACGGGGCCTGACAGGAGCTCTGGAAACACCATATATTTT. Protein: CAITGPDRSSGNTIYF.

Turning to this clonotype: Being one base from a much bigger clone, this may be a read error. Because the CDR3's place on the DNA is in doubt, the DNA is left out and the CDR3 is given as listed by TCRdb. This sequence joins TRBV10-3 and TRBJ1-2; the listed D gene, TRBD1, was not tested against the DNA. The germline CDR1 and CDR2 sequences are ENHRY and SYGVKD. The CDR3 is 13 amino acids in total, end residues counted. CDR3 residues: CATQAGGNYGCTF.

J is TRBJ2-1 and V is TRBV12-3 or TRBV12-4; D is unclear. This CDR3 is built from 12 residues. Trimming took off 6 bases at V and 3 bases at J, with 6 bases between the two ends. CDR3 region: CASSLIYNEQFF. Written as DNA, the CDR3 is TGTGCCAGCAGCCTCATCTACAATGAGCAGTTCTTC.